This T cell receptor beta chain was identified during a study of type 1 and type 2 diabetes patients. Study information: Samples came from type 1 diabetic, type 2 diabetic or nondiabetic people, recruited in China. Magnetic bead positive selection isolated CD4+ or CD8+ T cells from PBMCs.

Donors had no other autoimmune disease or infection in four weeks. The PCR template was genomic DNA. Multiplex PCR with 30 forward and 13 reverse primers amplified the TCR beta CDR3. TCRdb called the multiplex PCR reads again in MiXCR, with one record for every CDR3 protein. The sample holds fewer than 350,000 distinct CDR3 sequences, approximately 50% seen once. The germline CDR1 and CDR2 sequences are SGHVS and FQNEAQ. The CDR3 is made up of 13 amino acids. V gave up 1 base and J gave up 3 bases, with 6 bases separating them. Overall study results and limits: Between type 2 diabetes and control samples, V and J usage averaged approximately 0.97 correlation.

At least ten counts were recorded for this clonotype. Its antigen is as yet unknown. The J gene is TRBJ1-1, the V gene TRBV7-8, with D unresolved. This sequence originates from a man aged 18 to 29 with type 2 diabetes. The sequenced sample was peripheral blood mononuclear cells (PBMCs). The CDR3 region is CASSLVSDTEAFF. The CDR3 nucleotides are TGTGCCAGCAGCTTAGTGTCGGACACTGAAGCTTTCTTT.